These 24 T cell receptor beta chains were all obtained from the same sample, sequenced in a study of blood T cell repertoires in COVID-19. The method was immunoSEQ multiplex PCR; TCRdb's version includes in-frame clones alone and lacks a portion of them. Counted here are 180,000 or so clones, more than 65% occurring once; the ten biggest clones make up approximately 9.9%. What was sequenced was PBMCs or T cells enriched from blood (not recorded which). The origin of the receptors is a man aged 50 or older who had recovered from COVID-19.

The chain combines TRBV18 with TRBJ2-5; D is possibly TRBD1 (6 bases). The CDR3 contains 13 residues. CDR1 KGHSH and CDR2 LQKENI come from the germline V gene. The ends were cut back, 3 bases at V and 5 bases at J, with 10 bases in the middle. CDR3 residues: CASSPGQLETQYF. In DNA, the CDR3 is TGTGCCAGCTCACCCGGACAGTTGGAGACCCAGTACTTC.

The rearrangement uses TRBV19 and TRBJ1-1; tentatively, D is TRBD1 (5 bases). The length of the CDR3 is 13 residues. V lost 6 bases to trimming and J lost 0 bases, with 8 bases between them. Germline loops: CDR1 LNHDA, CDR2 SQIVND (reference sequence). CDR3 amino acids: CASSRALNTEAFF. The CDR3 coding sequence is TGTGCCAGTAGCAGGGCTTTGAACACTGAAGCTTTCTTT. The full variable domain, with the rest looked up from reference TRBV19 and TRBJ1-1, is DGGITQSPKYLFRKEGQNVTLSCEQNLNHDAMYWYRQDPGQGLRLIYYSQIVNDFQKGDIAEGYSVSREKKESFPLTVTSAQKNPTAFYLCASSRALNTEAFFGQGTRLTVV.

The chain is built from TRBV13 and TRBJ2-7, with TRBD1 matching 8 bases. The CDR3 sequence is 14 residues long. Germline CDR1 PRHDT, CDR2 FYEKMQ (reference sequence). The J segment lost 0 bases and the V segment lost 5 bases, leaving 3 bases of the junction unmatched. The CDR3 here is CASSTDRVSYEQYF. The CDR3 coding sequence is TGTGCCAGCAGCACGGACAGGGTCTCCTACGAGCAGTACTTC.

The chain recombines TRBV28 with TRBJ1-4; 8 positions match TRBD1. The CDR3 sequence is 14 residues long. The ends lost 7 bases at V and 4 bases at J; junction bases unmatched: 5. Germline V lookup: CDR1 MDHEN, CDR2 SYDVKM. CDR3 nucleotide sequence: TGTGCCAGCACCCTGACAGGGGATAATGAAAAACTGTTTTTT. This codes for CASTLTGDNEKLFF.

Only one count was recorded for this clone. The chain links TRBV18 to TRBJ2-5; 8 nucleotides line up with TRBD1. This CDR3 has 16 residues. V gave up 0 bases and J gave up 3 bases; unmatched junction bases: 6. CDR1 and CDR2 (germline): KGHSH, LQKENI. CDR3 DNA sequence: TGTGCCAGCTCACCACCTTGGACAGGGAACGAAGAGACCCAGTACTTC. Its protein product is CASSPPWTGNEETQYF.

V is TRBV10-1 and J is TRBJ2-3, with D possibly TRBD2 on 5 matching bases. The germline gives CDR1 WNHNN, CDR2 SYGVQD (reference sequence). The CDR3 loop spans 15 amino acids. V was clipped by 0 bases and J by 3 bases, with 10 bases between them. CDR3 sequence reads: CASSESRTQTDTQYF. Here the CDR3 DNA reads TGCGCCAGCAGTGAGTCCAGGACTCAAACAGATACGCAGTATTTT.

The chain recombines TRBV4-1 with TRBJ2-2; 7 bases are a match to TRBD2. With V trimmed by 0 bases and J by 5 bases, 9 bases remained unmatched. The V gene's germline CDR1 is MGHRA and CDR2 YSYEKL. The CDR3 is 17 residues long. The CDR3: CASSQDAPGLSTGELFF. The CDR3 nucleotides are TGCGCCAGCAGCCAAGATGCCCCGGGACTATCAACCGGGGAGCTGTTTTTT.

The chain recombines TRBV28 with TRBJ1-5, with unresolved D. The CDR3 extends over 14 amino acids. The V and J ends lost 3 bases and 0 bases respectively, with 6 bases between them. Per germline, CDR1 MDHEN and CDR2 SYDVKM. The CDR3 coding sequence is TGTGCCAGCAGTTTTAGTAATAGCAATCAGCCCCAGCATTTT. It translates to CASSFSNSNQPQHF.

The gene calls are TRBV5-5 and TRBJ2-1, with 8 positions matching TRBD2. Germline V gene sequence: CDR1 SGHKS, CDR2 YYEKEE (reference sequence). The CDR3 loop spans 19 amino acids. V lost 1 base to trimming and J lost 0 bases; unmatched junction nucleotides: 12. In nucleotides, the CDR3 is TGTGCCAGCAGCTTGCGCCGGGGGGGCAATTCACCCTCCTACAATGAGCAGTTCTTC. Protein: CASSLRRGGNSPSYNEQFF.

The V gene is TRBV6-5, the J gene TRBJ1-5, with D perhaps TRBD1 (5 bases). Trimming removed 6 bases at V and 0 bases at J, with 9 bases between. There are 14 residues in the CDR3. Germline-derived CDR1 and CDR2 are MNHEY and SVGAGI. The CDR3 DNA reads TGTGCCAGCAGGCCTACAGGTAGCAATCAGCCCCAGCATTTT. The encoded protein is CASRPTGSNQPQHF.

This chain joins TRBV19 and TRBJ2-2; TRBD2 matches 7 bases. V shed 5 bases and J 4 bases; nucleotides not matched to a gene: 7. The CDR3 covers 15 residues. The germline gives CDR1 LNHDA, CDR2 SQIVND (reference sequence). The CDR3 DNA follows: TGTGCCAGTAGTCCGAGGGAGCGGGGCACCGGGGAGCTGTTTTTT. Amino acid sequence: CASSPRERGTGELFF.

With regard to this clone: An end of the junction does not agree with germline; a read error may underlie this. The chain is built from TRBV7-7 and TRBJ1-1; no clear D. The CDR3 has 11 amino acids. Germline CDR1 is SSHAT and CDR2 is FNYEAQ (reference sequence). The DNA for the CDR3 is TGTGCTAGCAGCTTCGGCACTGAAGCTTTCTTT. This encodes CASSFGTEAFF.

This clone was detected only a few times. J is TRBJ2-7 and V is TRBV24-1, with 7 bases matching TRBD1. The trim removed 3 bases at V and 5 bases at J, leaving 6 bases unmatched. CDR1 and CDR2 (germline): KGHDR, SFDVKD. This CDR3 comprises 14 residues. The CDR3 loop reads CATSDAWTGNEQYF. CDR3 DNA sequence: TGTGCCACCAGTGATGCTTGGACAGGAAACGAGCAGTACTTC.

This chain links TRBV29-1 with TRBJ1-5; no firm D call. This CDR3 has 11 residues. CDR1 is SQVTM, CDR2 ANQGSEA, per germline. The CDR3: CMMAGNQPQHF. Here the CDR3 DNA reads TGCATGATGGCCGGGAATCAGCCCCAGCATTTT.

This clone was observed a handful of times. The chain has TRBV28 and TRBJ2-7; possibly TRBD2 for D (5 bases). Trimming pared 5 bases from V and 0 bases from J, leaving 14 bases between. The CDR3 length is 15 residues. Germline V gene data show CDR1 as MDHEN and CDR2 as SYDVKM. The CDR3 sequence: CASSVLPTSSYEQYF. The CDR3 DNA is TGTGCCAGCAGTGTCCTCCCAACTAGCTCCTACGAGCAGTACTTC.

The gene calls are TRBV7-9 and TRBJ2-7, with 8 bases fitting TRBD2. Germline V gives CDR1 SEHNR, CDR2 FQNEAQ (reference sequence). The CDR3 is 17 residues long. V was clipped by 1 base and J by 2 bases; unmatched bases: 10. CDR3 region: CASSLEEGLAGPYEQYF. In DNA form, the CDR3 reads TGTGCCAGCAGCTTAGAAGAGGGGTTAGCGGGACCCTACGAGCAGTACTTC.

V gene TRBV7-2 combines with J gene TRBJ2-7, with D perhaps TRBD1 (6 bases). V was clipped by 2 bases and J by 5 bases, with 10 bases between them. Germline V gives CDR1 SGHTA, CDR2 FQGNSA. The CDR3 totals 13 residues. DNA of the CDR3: TGTGCCAGCAGCTTATTACAGGGAAACGAGCAGTACTTC. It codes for CASSLLQGNEQYF.

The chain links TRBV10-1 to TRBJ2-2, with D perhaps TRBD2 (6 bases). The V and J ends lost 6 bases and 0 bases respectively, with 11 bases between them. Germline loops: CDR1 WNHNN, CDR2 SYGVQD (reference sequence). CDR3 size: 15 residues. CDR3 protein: CASREGGSNTGELFF. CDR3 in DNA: TGCGCCAGCAGAGAAGGAGGGTCGAACACCGGGGAGCTGTTTTTT.

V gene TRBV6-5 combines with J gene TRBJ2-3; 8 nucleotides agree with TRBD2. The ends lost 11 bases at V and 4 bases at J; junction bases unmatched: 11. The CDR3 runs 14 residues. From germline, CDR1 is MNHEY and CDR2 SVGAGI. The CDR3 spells CAGSRGGQADTQYF. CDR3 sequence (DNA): TGTGCCGGGTCTCGGGGGGGCCAAGCAGATACGCAGTATTTT.

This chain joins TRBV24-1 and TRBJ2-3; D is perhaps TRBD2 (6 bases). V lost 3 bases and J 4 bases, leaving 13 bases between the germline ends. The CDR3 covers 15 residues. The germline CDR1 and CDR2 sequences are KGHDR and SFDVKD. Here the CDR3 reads CATSDPTTRSDTQYF. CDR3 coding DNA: TGTGCCACCAGTGATCCAACGACTAGGTCAGATACGCAGTATTTT.

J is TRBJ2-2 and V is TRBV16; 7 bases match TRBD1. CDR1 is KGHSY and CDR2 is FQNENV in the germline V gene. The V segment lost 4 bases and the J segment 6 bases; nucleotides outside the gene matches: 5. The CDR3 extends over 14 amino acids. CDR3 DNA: TGTGCCAGCAGCCCGTTCCAGGGGGCCGGGGAGCTGTTTTTT. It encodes CASSPFQGAGELFF.

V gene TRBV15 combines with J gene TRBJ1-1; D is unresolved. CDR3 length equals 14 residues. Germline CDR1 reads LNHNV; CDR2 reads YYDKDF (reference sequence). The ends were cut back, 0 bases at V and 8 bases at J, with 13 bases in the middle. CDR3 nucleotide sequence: TGTGCCACCAGCAGAGATTTTGAGGGAAGCGAAGCTTTCTTT. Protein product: CATSRDFEGSEAFF.

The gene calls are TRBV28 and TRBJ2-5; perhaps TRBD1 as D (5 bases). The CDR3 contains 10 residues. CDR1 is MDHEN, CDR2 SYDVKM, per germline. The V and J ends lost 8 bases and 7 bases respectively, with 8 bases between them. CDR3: CASRRGTQYF. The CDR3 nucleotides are TGTGCCAGCCGAAGGGGGACCCAGTACTTC. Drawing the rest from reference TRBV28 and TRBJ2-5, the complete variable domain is DVKVTQSSRYLVKRTGEKVFLECVQDMDHENMFWYRQDPGLGLRLIYFSYDVKMKEKGDIPEGYSVSREKKERFSLILESASTNQTSMYLCASRRGTQYFGPGTRLLVL.

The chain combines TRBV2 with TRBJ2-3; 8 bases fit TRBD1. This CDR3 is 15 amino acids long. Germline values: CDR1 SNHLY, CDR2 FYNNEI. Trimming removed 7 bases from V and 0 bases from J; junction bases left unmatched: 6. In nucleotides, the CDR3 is TGTGCCAGCAACCCGGGACAGGCGAGCACAGATACGCAGTATTTT. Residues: CASNPGQASTDTQYF.